Given below is one T cell receptor beta chain in context. Its target is not known. This entry belongs to a study of vaccination effects on CD4 cells after COVID-19. About the research overall: Post-vaccine samples followed the second dose by a median of 72 days.

Findings and caveats of the study: Of the vaccine-induced clones from healthy vaccinees, merely 1 of 255 recognized common cold coronaviruses as well. Marked clonal contraction was seen late after vaccination (in both infection- and vaccine-induced clones).

The table came from immunoSEQ multiplex PCR; TCRdb's copy has only in-frame clones and leaves some out. This sample has approximately 29,000 clones, with over 70% found just once. With 10 to 11 days of culture completed, CD4+ T cells were isolated. Each person got two doses of an mRNA SARS-CoV-2 vaccine, BNT162b2 or mRNA-1273. Neither prior SARS-CoV-2 infection nor positive nucleocapsid antibodies were present in the vaccine recipients. The CDR3 is made up of 15 amino acids. Unmatched junction bases numbered 8, after V lost 2 bases and J lost 3 bases. Germline loops: CDR1 SGDLS, CDR2 YYNGEE. V is TRBV9 and J is TRBJ2-7, with TRBD2 identical over 7 bases. This receptor was identified in a human donor who received a COVID-19 vaccine. The sample consisted of CD4+ T cells from PBMCs cultured without peptide, taken after COVID-19 vaccination. CDR3 bases: TGTGCCAGCAGCGTGTCTAGCGGCCAACTCTACGAGCAGTACTTC. Translating it yields CASSVSSGQLYEQYF.